This entry features one TCR beta chain sequence. Expressed TCRB transcripts were sequenced, since all the RNA that had been isolated was reverse transcribed. TCRdb's copy holds only in-frame clones and misses some; the assay was immunoSEQ multiplex PCR. The sample has just over 600,000 clones; less than 20% are singletons. The source of the sample is a study of beta chain features in type 1 diabetes. Germline CDR1 is KGHSH and CDR2 is LQKENI. The V gene end was trimmed by 6 bases and the J gene end by 5 bases; junction bases not matched to a gene: 8. This CDR3 has 14 residues. Sequencing was done on a sample of naive CD4+ T cells from blood. This TCR was sampled from a man aged 18 to 30 in good health. The chain recombines TRBV18 with TRBJ1-2; 8 nucleotides match TRBD1. Here the CDR3 DNA reads TGTGCCAGCTCCCTGGACAGGGCCTCTTATGGCTACACCTTC. Its translation is CASSLDRASYGYTF.